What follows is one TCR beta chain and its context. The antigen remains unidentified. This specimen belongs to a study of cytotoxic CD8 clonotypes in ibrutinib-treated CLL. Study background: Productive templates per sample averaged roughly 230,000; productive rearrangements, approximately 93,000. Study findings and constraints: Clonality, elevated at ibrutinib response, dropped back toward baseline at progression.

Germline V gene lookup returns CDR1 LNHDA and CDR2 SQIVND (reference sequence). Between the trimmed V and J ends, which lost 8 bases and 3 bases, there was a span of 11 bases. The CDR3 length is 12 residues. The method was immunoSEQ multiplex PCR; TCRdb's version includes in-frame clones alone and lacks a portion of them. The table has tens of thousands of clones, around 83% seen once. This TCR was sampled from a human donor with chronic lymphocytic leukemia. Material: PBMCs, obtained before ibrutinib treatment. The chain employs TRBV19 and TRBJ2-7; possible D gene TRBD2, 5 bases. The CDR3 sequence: CASGGEGYEQYF. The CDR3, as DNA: TGTGCCAGTGGCGGTGAGGGCTACGAGCAGTACTTC.